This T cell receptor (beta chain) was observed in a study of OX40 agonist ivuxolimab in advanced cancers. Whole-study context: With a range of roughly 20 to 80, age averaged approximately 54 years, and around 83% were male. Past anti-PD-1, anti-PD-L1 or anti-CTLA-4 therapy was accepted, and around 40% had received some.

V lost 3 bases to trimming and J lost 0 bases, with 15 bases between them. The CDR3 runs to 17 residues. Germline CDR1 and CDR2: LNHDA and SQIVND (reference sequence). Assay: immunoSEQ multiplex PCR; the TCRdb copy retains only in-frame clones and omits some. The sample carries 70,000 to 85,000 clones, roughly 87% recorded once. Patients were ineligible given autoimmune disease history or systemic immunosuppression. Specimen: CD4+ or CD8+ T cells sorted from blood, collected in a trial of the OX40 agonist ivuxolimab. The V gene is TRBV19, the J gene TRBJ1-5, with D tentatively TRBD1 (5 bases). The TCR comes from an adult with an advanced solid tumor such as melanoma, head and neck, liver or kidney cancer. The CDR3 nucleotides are TGTGCCAGTAGTATGGAGCACGCCGGGGGTAGCAATCAGCCCCAGCATTTT. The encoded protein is CASSMEHAGGSNQPQHF.